The 14 T cell receptor beta chains below all came from one sample that was sequenced in a study of blood T cells in healthy people across ages. PCR was performed a second time for about 6 to 11 cycles using a sample-barcoded 5' primer and a J-beta primer mix. TCRdb re-called the 5' RACE reads through MiXCR, storing one row per CDR3 protein. The table shows around 970,000 distinct CDR3 sequences, with about 51% occurring only once. Material: blood. The receptors derive from a woman aged 60 to 75 in good health.

The rearrangement uses TRBV21-1 and TRBJ2-3; the table's D gene call, TRBD1, was not cross checked with the DNA. TRBV21-1 is given as a pseudogene. The CDR3 sequence is 16 residues long. The CDR3 nucleotides read TGTGCCAGCAGCCGTAACAGGGCAATAAAACCAGATACGCAGTATTTT. Translated, it gives CASSRNRAIKPDTQYF.

The V and J genes are TRBV5-4 and TRBJ2-1; perhaps TRBD1 as D (5 bases). V was shortened by 4 bases and J by 12 bases, with 20 bases between the two germline ends. The CDR3 is made up of 14 amino acids. Germline CDR1 and CDR2: SGHNT and YYREEE (reference sequence). The CDR3 is CASSPPAGIHVQFF. Here the CDR3 DNA reads TGTGCCAGCAGCCCCCCGGCAGGGATCCATGTGCAGTTCTTC.

This clonotype was seen only a few times. V is TRBV12-3 or TRBV12-4 and J is TRBJ2-3; D gene unclear. V lost 7 bases to trimming and J lost 6 bases, with 14 bases between them. CDR3 length equals 13 residues. This CDR3 reads CASNEATFDTQYF. The CDR3 nucleotides are TGTGCCAGCAATGAGGCGACTTTTGATACGCAGTATTTT.

In its sample, this clonotype was seen a few times. The rearrangement links TRBV4-2 to TRBJ2-5, with 9 bases that match TRBD2. J lost 1 base, V lost 1 base, and 7 bases had no gene match. The CDR3 length is 17 residues. Germline V gene sequence: CDR1 LGHNA, CDR2 YNFKEQ. CDR3 amino acids: CASSQVWASGIQETQYF. CDR3 DNA: TGTGCCAGCAGCCAAGTATGGGCTAGCGGGATCCAAGAGACCCAGTACTTC.

In its sample, this clonotype was seen a few times. The CDR3 DNA reads TGTGCCAGCCATCCCCTATCCGTCTCTGGGGCCAACGTCCTGACTTTC. Translating it yields CASHPLSVSGANVLTF. V and J are TRBV6-2 or TRBV6-3 and TRBJ2-6, with D unresolved. CDR1 is MNHEY and CDR2 is SVGEGT in the germline V gene. With 8 bases removed from V and 0 bases from J, the gap between germline ends came to 14 bases. The length of the CDR3 is 16 residues.

V gene TRBV30 combines with J gene TRBJ2-5; D not certain. V lost 6 bases to trimming and J lost 4 bases, with 12 bases between them. Germline V gene sequence: CDR1 GTSNPN, CDR2 SVGIG (reference sequence). This CDR3 has 12 residues. The CDR3 region is CACFTSIETQYF. The CDR3, as DNA: TGTGCCTGTTTCACATCAATAGAGACCCAGTACTTC.

The chain recombines TRBV29-1 with TRBJ2-2; D is ambiguous. The CDR3 length is 13 residues. Trimming removed 3 bases from V and 6 bases from J, with 11 bases in between. Germline values: CDR1 SQVTM, CDR2 ANQGSEA. The CDR3 DNA is TGCAGCGTTGAGACTGTGGGTTCCGGGGAGCTGTTTTTT. This sequence encodes CSVETVGSGELFF.

The V call is TRBV12-3 or TRBV12-4, the J call TRBJ1-2, with D possibly matching TRBD1 (5 bases). V lost 11 bases and J 5 bases, leaving 15 bases between the germline ends. The CDR3 has 12 residues. The CDR3, as DNA: TGTGCCGCTTGGACACGAGTTTATGGCTACACCTTC. Residues: CAAWTRVYGYTF.

The J gene is TRBJ2-3, the V gene TRBV28; D gene ambiguous. The germline CDR1 and CDR2 sequences are MDHEN and SYDVKM. This CDR3 is 15 amino acids long. V shed 5 bases and J shed 2 bases, with 14 bases lying between them. CDR3 sequence (DNA): TGTGCCAGCAGTCGGCCGAGGACCTTCACAGATACGCAGTATTTT. Translating it yields CASSRPRTFTDTQYF.

In this sample, this clonotype turned up a few times. The chain combines TRBV7-2 with TRBJ2-7; D unclear. Germline V gives CDR1 SGHTA, CDR2 FQGNSA. This CDR3 region has 13 residues. V lost 3 bases and J 4 bases, leaving 10 bases between the germline ends. Here the CDR3 reads CASSFNYRYEQYF. Written as DNA, the CDR3 is TGTGCCAGCAGCTTTAACTACCGATACGAGCAGTACTTC.

The chain combines TRBV15 with TRBJ1-4, with 7 bases aligning to TRBD1. Per germline, CDR1 LNHNV and CDR2 YYDKDF (reference sequence). The CDR3 sequence is 15 residues long. V lost 0 bases, J lost 7 bases, and 5 bases stayed unmatched. In DNA form, the CDR3 reads TGTGCCACCAGCAGAGATAGGGGGCGGGGTGAAAAACTGTTTTTT. Amino acid sequence: CATSRDRGRGEKLFF.

This clonotype came up once. The junction and the germline gene differ at one end; a read error may be behind it. The rearrangement links TRBV7-2 to TRBJ2-6; D may match TRBD1 or TRBD2 (6 bases each). CDR1 and CDR2 (germline): SGHTA, FQGNSA. CDR3 length: 19 residues. The CDR3 DNA reads TGTGCCAGCAGTCCGACCCAATACTACAGAGGTTCGGGGGCCAACGTCCTGAATTTC. Amino acids: CASSPTQYYRGSGANVLNF.

This sequence joins TRBV6-4 and TRBJ2-3, with TRBD2 matching over 10 bases. J lost 3 bases, V lost 5 bases, and 8 bases had no gene match. This CDR3 is built from 16 residues. Per germline, CDR1 MRHNA and CDR2 SNTAGT. The CDR3 DNA sequence: TGTGCCAGCAGTCCTTCAAGCGGGAGGGTAACAGATACGCAGTATTTT. It specifies CASSPSSGRVTDTQYF.

This clonotype was seen a handful of times. The CDR3 bases are TGTGCCAGCAGTTTAAGCTCAATCGGGGTCACAGATACGCAGTATTTT. As protein: CASSLSSIGVTDTQYF. V usage is TRBV28 and J usage is TRBJ2-3; possibly TRBD2 for D (5 bases). This CDR3 has 16 residues. Germline lookup yields CDR1 MDHEN and CDR2 SYDVKM. V dropped 2 bases and J dropped 2 bases, with 14 bases sitting between them.